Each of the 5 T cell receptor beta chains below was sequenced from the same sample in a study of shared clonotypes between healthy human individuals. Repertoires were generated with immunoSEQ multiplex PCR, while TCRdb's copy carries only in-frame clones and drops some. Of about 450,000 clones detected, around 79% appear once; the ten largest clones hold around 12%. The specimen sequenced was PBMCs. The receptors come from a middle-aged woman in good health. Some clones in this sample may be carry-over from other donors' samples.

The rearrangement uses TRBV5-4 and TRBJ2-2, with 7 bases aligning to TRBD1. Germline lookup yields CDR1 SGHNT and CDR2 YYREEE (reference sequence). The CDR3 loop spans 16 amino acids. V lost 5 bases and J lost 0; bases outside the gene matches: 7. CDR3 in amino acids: CASRSRQGSNTGELFF. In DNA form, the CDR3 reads TGTGCCAGCAGGTCTAGACAGGGCTCGAACACCGGGGAGCTGTTTTTT.

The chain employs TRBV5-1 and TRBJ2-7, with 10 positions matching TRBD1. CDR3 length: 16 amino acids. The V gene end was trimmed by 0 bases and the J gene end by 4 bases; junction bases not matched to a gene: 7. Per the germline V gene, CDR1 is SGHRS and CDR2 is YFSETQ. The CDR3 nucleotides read TGCGCCAGCAGCTTGGGGGCGACAGGGGGCGGGTACGAGCAGTACTTC. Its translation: CASSLGATGGGYEQYF.

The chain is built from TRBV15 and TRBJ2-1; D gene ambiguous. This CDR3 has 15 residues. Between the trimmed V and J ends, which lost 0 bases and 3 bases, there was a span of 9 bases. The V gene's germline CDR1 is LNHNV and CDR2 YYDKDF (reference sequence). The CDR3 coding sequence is TGTGCCACCAGCAGAGATTGCTTCATCTACAATGAGCAGTTCTTC. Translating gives CATSRDCFIYNEQFF.

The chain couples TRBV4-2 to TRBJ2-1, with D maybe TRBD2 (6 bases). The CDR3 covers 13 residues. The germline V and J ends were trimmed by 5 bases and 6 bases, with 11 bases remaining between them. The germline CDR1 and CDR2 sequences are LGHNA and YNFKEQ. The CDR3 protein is CASSEGLINEQFF. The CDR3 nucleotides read TGTGCCAGCAGCGAGGGACTTATCAATGAGCAGTTCTTC.

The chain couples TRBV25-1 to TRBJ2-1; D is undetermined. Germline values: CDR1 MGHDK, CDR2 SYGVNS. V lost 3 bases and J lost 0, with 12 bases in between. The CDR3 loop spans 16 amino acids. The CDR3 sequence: CASSEMSASSYNEQFF. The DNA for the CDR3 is TGTGCCAGCAGTGAGATGAGCGCGAGCTCCTACAATGAGCAGTTCTTC. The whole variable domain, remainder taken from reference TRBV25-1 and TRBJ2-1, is EADIYQTPRYLVIGTGKKITLECSQTMGHDKMYWYQQDPGMELHLIHYSYGVNSTEKGDLSSESTVSRIRTEHFPLTLESARPSHTSQYLCASSEMSASSYNEQFFGPGTRLTVL.